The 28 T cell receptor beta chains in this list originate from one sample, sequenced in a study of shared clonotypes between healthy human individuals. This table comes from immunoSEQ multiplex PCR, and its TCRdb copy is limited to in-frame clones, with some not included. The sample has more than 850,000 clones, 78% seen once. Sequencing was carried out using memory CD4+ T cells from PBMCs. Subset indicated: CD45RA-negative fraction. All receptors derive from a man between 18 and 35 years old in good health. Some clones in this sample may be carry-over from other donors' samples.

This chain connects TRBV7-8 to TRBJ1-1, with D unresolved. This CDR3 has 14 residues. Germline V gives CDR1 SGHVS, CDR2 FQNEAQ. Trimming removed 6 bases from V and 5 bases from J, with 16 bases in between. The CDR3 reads CASSRLDSRTEAFF. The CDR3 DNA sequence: TGTGCCAGCAGTCGCCTGGATTCGAGGACTGAAGCTTTCTTT.

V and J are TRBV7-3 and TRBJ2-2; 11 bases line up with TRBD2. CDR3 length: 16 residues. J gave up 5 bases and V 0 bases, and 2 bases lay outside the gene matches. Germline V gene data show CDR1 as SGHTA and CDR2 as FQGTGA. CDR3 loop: CASSLTLAGGTGELFF. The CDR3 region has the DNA TGTGCCAGCAGCTTAACCCTAGCGGGAGGTACCGGGGAGCTGTTTTTT.

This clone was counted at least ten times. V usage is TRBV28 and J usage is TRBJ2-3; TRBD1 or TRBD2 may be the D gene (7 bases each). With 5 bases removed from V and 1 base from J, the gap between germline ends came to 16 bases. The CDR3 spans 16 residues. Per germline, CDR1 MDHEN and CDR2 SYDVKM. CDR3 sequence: CASSPTGRGGTDTQYF. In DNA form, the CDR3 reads TGTGCCAGCAGTCCGACAGGGAGGGGAGGCACAGATACGCAGTATTTT.

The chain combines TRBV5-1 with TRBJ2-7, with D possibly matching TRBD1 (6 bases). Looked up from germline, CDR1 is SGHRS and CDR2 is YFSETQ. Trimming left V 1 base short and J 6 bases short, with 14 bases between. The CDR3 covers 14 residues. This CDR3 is CASSLRTVPLEQYF. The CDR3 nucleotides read TGCGCCAGCAGCTTGAGGACAGTACCGCTCGAGCAGTACTTC.

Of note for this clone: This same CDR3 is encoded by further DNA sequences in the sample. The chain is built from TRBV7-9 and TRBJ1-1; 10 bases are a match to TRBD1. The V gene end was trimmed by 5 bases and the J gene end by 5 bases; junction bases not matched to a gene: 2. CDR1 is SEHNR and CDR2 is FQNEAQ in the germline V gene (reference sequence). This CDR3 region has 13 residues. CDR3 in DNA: TGTGCCAGCAGCCGACAGGGGGCAACTGAAGCTTTCTTT. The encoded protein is CASSRQGATEAFF.

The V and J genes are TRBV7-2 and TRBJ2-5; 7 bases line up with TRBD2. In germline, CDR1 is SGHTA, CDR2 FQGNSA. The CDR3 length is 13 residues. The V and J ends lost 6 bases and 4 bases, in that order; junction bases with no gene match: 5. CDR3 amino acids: CASRPSGGETQYF. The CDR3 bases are TGTGCCAGCAGACCGTCGGGGGGAGAGACCCAGTACTTC.

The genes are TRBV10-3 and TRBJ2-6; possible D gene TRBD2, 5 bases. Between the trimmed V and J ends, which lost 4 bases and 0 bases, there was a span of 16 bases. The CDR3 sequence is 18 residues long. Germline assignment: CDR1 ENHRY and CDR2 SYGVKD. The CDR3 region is CAISVTSGSSSGANVLTF. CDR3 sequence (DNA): TGTGCCATCAGTGTGACTTCGGGGTCCAGCTCTGGGGCCAACGTCCTGACTTTC.

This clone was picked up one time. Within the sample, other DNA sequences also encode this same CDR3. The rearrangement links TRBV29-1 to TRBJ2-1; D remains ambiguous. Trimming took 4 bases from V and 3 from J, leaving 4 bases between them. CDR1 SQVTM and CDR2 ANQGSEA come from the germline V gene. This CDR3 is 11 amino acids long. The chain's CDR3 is CSVGGYNEQFF. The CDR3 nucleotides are TGCAGCGTTGGGGGCTACAATGAGCAGTTCTTC.

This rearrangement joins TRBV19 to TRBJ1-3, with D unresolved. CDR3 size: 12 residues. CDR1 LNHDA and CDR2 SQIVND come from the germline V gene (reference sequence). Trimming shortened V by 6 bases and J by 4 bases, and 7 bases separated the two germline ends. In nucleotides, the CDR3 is TGTGCCAGTAGGATCGGCGGAAACACCATATATTTT. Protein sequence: CASRIGGNTIYF.

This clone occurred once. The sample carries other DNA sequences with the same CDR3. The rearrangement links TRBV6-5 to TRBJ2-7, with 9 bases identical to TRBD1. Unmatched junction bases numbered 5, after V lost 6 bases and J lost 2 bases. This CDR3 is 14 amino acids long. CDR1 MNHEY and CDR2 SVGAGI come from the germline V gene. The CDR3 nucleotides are TGTGCCAGCAGCTACCGGGACAGGGCCTACGAGCAGTACTTC. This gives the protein CASSYRDRAYEQYF.

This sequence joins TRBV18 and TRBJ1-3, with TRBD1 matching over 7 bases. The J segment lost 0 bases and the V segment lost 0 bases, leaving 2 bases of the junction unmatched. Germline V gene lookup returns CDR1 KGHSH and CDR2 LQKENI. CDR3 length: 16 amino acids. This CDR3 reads CASSPPGQISGNTIYF. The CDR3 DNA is TGTGCCAGCTCACCACCGGGACAGATCTCTGGAAACACCATATATTTT.

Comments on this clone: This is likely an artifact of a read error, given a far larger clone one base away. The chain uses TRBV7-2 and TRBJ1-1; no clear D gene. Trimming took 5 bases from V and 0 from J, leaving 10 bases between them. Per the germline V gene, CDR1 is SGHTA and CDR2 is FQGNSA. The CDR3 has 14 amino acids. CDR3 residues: CASSLGPMNTEAFF. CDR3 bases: TGTGCCAGCAGCCTCGGGCCCATGAACACTGAAGCTTTCTTT. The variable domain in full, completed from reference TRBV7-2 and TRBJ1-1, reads GAGVSQSPSNKVTEKGKDVELRCDPISGHTALYWYRQSLGQGLEFLIYFQGNSAPDKSGLPSDRFSAERTGGSVSTLTIQRTQQEDSAVYLCASSLGPMNTEAFFGQGTRLTVV.

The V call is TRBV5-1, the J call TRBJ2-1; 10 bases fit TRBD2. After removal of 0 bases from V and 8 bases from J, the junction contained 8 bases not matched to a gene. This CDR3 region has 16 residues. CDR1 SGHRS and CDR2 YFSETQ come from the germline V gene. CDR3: CASSLGLAGVMDEQFF. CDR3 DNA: TGCGCCAGCAGCTTGGGGCTAGCGGGAGTTATGGATGAGCAGTTCTTC.

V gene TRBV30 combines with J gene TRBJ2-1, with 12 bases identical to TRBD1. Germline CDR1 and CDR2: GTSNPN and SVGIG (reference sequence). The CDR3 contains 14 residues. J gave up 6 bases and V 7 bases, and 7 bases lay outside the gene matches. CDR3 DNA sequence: TGTGCCTCCGGGGACAGGGGGCTTTTCAATGAGCAGTTCTTC. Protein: CASGDRGLFNEQFF.

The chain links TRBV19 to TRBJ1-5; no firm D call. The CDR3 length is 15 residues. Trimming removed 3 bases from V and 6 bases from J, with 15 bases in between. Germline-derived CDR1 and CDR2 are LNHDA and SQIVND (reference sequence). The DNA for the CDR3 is TGTGCCAGTAGTATGGGCGGGCTGGGTGGTCAGCCCCAGCATTTT. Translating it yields CASSMGGLGGQPQHF.

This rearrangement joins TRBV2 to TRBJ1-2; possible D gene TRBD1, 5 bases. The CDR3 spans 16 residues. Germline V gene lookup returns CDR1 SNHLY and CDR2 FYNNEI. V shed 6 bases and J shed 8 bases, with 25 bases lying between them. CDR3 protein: CASSARINGGFGGYTF. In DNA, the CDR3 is TGTGCCAGCAGCGCCAGGATCAACGGGGGTTTTGGAGGCTACACCTTC.

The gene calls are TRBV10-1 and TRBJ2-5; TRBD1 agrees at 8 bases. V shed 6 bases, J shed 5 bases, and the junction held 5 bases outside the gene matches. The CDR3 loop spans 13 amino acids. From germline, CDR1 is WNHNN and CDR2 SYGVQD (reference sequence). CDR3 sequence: CASSQWTGETQYF. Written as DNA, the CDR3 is TGCGCCAGCAGCCAATGGACAGGGGAGACCCAGTACTTC.

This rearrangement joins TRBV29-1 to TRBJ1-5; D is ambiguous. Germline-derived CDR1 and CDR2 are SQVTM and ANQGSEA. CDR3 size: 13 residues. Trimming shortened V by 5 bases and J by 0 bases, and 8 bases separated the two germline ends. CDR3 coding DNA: TGCAGCGTTAGCACAGATAGCAATCAGCCCCAGCATTTT. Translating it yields CSVSTDSNQPQHF. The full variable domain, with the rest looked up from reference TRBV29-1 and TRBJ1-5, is SAVISQKPSRDICQRGTSLTIQCQVDSQVTMMFWYRQQPGQSLTLIATANQGSEATYESGFVIDKFPISRPNLTFSTLTVSNMSPEDSSIYLCSVSTDSNQPQHFGDGTRLSIL.

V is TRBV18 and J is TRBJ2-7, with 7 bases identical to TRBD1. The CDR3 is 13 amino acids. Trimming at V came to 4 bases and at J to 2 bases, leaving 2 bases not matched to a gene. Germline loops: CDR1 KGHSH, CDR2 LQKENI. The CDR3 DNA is TGTGCCAGCTCACGGGACAGAGCCTACGAGCAGTACTTC. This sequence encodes CASSRDRAYEQYF.

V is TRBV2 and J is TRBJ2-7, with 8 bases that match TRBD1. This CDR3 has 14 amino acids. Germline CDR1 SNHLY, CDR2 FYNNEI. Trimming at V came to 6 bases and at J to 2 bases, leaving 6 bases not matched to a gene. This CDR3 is CASRSQGGPYEQYF. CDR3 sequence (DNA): TGTGCCAGCAGGTCACAGGGGGGCCCCTACGAGCAGTACTTC.

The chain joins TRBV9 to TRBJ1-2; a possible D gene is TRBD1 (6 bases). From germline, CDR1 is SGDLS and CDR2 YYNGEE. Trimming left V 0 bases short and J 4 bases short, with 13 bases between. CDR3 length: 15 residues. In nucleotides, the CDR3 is TGTGCCAGCAGCGTAGGGCGGGGGGCGACCTATGGCTACACCTTC. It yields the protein CASSVGRGATYGYTF.

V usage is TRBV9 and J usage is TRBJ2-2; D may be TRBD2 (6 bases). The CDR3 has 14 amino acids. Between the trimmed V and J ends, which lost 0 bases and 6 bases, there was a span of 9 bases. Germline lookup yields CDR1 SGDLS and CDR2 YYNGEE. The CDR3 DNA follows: TGTGCCAGCAGCGTAGACGAGCGGGCCGGGGAGCTGTTTTTT. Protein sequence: CASSVDERAGELFF.

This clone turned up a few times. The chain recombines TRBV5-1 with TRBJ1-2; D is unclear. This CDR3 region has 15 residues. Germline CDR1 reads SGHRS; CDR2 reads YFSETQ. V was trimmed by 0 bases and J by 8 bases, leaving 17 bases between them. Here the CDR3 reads CASSLDTGVSRGYTF. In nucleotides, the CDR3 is TGCGCCAGCAGCTTGGACACCGGGGTTTCGAGGGGCTACACCTTC.

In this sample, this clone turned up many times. CDR3 sequence reads: CASSLPSEQAISYEQYF. DNA of the CDR3: TGCGCCAGCAGCTTGCCCAGCGAGCAGGCAATCTCCTACGAGCAGTACTTC. The chain links TRBV5-1 to TRBJ2-7; D ambiguous. V lost 1 base and J lost 0, with 17 bases in between. The CDR3 runs to 17 residues. CDR1 is SGHRS and CDR2 is YFSETQ in the germline V gene. Supplemented by reference TRBV5-1 and TRBJ2-7, the full variable domain reads KAGVTQTPRYLIKTRGQQVTLSCSPISGHRSVSWYQQTPGQGLQFLFEYFSETQRNKGNFPGRFSGRQFSNSRSEMNVSTLELGDSALYLCASSLPSEQAISYEQYFGPGTRLTVT.

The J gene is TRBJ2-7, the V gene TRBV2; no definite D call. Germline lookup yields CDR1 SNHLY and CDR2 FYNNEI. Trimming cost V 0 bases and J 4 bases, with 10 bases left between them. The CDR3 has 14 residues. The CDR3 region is CASSEAWAAYEQYF. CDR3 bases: TGTGCCAGCAGTGAAGCGTGGGCTGCTTACGAGCAGTACTTC.

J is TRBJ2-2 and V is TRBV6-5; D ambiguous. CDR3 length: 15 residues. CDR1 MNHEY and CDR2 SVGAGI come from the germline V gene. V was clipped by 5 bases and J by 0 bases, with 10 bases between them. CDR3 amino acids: CASSITGANTGELFF. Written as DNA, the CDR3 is TGTGCCAGCAGTATAACTGGAGCGAACACCGGGGAGCTGTTTTTT.

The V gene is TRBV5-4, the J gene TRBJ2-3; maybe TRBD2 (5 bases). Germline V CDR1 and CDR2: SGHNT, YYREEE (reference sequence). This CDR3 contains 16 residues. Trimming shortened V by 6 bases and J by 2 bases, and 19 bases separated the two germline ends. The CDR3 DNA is TGTGCCAGCAAAAATAGAGCGGACTCCCCCACAGATACGCAGTATTTT. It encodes CASKNRADSPTDTQYF.

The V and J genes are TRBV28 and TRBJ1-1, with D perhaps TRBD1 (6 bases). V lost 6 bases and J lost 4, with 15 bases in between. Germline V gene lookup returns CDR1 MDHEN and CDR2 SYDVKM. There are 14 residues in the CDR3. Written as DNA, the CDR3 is TGTGCCAGCAGGAACATCAGGGGAGGCACTGAAGCTTTCTTT. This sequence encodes CASRNIRGGTEAFF.